This T cell receptor (beta chain) was identified in a study of blood T cell repertoires in COVID-19. Across the study: COVID-19 samples collected from the United States, Italy and Spain covered acute and convalescent phases. PBMCs, B-cell-depleted T cells, or T cells were the source of the cDNA or gDNA that made up the material.

This CDR3 region has 14 residues. Looked up from germline, CDR1 is LNHDA and CDR2 is SQIVND (reference sequence). J lost 2 bases, V lost 4 bases, and 1 base had no gene match. Original methodology: For nucleated cells, counts were estimated from reference gene primer amplification. Sequenced by immunoSEQ multiplex PCR; TCRdb stores in-frame clones only, minus some. Clone size and V and J calls were adopted from that table, with D and trimming inferred from the DNA. Of fewer than 85,000 clones listed, 80% to 90% were seen once; the top ten hold around 4.5%. Sequencing was done on a sample of peripheral blood. The TCR was taken from a man between 45 and 60 years old with active COVID-19. The chain employs TRBV19 and TRBJ1-5; 8 nucleotides line up with TRBD1. CDR3 sequence: CASSTTGGNQPQHF. Written as DNA, the CDR3 is TGTGCCAGTAGTACGACAGGGGGCAATCAGCCCCAGCATTTT.